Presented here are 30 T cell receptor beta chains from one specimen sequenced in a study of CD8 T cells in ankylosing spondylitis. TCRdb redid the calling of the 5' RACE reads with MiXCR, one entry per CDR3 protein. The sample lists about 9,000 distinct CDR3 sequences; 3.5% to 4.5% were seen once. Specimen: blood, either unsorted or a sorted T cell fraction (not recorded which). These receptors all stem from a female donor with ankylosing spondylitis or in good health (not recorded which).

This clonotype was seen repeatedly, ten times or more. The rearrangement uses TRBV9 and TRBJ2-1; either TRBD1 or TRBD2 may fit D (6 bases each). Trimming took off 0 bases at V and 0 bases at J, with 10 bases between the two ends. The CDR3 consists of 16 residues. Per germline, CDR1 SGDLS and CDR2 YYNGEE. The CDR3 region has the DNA TGTGCCAGCAGCGTAGTTGGGGGGCCCTCCTACAATGAGCAGTTCTTC. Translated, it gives CASSVVGGPSYNEQFF.

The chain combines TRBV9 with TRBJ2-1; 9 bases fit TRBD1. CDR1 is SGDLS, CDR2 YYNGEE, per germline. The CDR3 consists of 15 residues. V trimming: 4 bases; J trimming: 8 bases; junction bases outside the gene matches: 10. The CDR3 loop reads CASSTRTGAGYEQFF. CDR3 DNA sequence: TGTGCCAGCAGCACCAGGACAGGGGCTGGGTATGAGCAGTTCTTC.

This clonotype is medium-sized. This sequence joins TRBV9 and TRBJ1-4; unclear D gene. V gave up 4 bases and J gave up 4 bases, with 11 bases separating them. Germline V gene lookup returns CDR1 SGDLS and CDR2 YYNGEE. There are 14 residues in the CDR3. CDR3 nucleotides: TGTGCCAGCAGCCCGAGGACGGGTAATGAAAAACTGTTTTTT. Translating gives CASSPRTGNEKLFF.

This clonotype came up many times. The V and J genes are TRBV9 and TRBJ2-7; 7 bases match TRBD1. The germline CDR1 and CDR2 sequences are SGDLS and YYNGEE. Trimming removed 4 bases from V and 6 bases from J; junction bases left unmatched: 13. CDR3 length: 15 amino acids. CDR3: CASSPGDRVISEQYF. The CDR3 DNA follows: TGTGCCAGCAGCCCAGGAGACAGGGTGATAAGCGAGCAGTACTTC.

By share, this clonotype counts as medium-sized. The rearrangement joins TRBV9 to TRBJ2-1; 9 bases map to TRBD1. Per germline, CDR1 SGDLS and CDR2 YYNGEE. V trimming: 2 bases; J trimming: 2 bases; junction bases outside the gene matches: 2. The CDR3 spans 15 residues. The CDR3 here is CASSVGDRAYNEQFF. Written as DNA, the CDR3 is TGTGCCAGCAGCGTGGGGGACAGGGCCTACAATGAGCAGTTCTTC.

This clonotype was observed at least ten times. The CDR3 region has the DNA TGTGCCAGCAGCGACCGCCGGGACAGCTACAATGAGCAGTTCTTC. It codes for CASSDRRDSYNEQFF. The rearrangement uses TRBV9 and TRBJ2-1; 7 bases line up with TRBD1. The germline CDR1 and CDR2 sequences are SGDLS and YYNGEE. Germline trimming cut 3 bases from V and 3 bases from J; bases unmatched to any gene: 6. The CDR3 runs 15 residues.

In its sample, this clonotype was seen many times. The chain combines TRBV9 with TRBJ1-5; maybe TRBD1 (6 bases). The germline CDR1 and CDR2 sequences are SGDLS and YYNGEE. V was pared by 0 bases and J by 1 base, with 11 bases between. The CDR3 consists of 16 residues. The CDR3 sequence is CASSVDGGASNQPQHF. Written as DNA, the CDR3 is TGTGCCAGCAGCGTAGATGGGGGGGCAAGCAATCAGCCCCAGCATTTT.

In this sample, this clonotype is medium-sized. CDR3 DNA sequence: TGTGCCAGCAGCATCACTTTCGGAGGGTGGGATGGCTACACCTTC. It codes for CASSITFGGWDGYTF. The chain has TRBV9 and TRBJ1-2; D gene unclear. V was trimmed by 4 bases and J by 6 bases, leaving 19 bases between them. Germline V gene lookup returns CDR1 SGDLS and CDR2 YYNGEE. CDR3 length: 15 residues. Full variable domain (remainder filled in from reference TRBV9 and TRBJ1-2): DSGVTQTPKHLITATGQRVTLRCSPRSGDLSVYWYQQSLDQGLQFLIQYYNGEERAKGNILERFSAQQFPDLHSELNLSSLELGDSALYFCASSITFGGWDGYTFGSGTRLTVV.

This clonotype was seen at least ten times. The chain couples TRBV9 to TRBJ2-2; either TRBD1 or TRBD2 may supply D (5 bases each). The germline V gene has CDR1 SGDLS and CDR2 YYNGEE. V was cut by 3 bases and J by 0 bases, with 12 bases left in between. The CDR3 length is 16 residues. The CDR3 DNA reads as TGTGCCAGCAGCGAGCCGGGACCTACGAACACCGGGGAGCTGTTTTTT. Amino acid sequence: CASSEPGPTNTGELFF. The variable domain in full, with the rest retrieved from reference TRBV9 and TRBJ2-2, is DSGVTQTPKHLITATGQRVTLRCSPRSGDLSVYWYQQSLDQGLQFLIQYYNGEERAKGNILERFSAQQFPDLHSELNLSSLELGDSALYFCASSEPGPTNTGELFFGEGSRLTVL.

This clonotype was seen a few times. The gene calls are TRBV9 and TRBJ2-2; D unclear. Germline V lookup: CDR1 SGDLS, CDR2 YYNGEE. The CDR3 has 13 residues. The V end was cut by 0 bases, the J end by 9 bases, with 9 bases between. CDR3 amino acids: CASSVALGWELFF. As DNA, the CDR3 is TGTGCCAGCAGCGTAGCTCTGGGGTGGGAGCTGTTTTTT.

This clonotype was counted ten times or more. Written as DNA, the CDR3 is TGTGCCAGCAGCGCCTCGACAGGGCAAGCCACTGAAGCTTTCTTT. This codes for CASSASTGQATEAFF. The chain employs TRBV9 and TRBJ1-1, with 7 positions matching TRBD1. The CDR3 covers 15 residues. V lost 3 bases, J lost 4 bases, and 9 bases stayed unmatched. Germline V lookup: CDR1 SGDLS, CDR2 YYNGEE.

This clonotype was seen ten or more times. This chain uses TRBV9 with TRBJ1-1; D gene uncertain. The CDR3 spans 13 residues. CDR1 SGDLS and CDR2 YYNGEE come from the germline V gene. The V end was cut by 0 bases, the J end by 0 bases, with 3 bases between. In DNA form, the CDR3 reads TGTGCCAGCAGCGTAGATGTGAACACTGAAGCTTTCTTT. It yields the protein CASSVDVNTEAFF. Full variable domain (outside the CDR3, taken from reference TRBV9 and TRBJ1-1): DSGVTQTPKHLITATGQRVTLRCSPRSGDLSVYWYQQSLDQGLQFLIQYYNGEERAKGNILERFSAQQFPDLHSELNLSSLELGDSALYFCASSVDVNTEAFFGQGTRLTVV.

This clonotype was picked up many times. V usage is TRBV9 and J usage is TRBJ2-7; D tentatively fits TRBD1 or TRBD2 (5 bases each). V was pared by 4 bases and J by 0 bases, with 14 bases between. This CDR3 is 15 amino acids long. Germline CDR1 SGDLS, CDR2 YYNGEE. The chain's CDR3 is CASSLGTASSYEQYF. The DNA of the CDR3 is TGTGCCAGCAGCCTAGGGACGGCCAGCTCCTACGAGCAGTACTTC.

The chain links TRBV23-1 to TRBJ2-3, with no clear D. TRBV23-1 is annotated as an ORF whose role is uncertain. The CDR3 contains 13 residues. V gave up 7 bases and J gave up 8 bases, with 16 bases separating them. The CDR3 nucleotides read TGCGCCAGCAAGGCGGCTAGTCGGACTACGCAGTATTTT. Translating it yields CASKAASRTTQYF.

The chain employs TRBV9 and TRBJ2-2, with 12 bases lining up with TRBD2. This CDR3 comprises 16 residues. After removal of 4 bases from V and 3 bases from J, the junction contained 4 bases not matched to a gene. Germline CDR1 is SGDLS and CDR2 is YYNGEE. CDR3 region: CASSSSSGGDTGELFF. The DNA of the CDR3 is TGTGCCAGCAGCTCCTCTAGCGGGGGGGACACCGGGGAGCTGTTTTTT.

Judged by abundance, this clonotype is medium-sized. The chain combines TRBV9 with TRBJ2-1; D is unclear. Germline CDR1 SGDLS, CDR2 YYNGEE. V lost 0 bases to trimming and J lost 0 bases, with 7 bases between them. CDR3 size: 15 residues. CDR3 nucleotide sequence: TGTGCCAGCAGCGTAGGAGGAGCCTCCTACAATGAGCAGTTCTTC. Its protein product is CASSVGGASYNEQFF.

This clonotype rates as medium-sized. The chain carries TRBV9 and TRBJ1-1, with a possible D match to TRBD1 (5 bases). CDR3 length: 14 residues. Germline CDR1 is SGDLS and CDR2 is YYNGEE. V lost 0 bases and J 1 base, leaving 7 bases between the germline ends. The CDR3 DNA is TGTGCCAGCAGCGTAGCTACAGGGAACACTGAAGCTTTCTTT. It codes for CASSVATGNTEAFF.

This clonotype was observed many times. The CDR3: CASSPFSDNEQFF. CDR3 DNA sequence: TGTGCCAGCAGCCCTTTTAGCGACAATGAGCAGTTCTTC. The chain carries TRBV9 and TRBJ2-1; possibly TRBD2 for D (5 bases). The CDR3 length is 13 residues. V dropped 4 bases and J dropped 5 bases, with 10 bases sitting between them. CDR1 and CDR2 (germline): SGDLS, YYNGEE.

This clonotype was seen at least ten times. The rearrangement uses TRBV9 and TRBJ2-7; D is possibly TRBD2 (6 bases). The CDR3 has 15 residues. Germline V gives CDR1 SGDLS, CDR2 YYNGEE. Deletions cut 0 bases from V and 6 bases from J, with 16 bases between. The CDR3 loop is CASSVGGGSQAEQYF. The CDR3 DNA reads TGTGCCAGCAGCGTAGGTGGGGGGTCCCAAGCCGAGCAGTACTTC.

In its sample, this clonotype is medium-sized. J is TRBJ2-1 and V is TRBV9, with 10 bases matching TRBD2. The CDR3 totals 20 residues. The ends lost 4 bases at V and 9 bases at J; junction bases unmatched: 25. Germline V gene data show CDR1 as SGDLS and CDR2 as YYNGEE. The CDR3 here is CASSSTAVAGGLGVGFEQFF. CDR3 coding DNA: TGTGCCAGCAGCTCCACGGCGGTAGCGGGGGGTTTGGGGGTAGGCTTTGAGCAGTTCTTC.

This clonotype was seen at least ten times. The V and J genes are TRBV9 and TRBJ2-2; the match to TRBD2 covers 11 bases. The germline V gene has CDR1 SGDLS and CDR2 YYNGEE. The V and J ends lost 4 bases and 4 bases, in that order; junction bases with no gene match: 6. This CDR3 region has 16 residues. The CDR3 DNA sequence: TGTGCCAGCAGCTCTTGGGGGACTAGCGGCACCGGGGAGCTGTTTTTT. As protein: CASSSWGTSGTGELFF.

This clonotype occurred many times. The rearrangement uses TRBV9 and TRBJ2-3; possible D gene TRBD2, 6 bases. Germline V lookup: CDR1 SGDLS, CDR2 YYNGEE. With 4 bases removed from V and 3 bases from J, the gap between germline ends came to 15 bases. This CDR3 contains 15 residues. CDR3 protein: CASSHGGASTDTQYF. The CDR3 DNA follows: TGTGCCAGCAGCCACGGCGGGGCTTCGACAGATACGCAGTATTTT.

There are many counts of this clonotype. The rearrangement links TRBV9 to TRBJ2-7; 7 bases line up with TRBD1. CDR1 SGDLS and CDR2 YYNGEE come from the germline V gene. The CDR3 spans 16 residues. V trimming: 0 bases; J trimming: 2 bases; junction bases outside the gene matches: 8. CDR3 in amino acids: CASSVGTGRGTYEQYF. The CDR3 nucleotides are TGTGCCAGCAGCGTAGGGACAGGCCGGGGAACCTACGAGCAGTACTTC.

CDR3 nucleotides: TGTGCCAGCAGCTCGGGAGGGGGCCTTGGACAGCCCCAGCATTTT. Protein: CASSSGGGLGQPQHF. The chain links TRBV9 to TRBJ1-5; 7 nucleotides line up with TRBD1. Germline V gives CDR1 SGDLS, CDR2 YYNGEE. Unmatched junction bases numbered 11, after V lost 4 bases and J lost 7 bases. This CDR3 contains 15 residues.

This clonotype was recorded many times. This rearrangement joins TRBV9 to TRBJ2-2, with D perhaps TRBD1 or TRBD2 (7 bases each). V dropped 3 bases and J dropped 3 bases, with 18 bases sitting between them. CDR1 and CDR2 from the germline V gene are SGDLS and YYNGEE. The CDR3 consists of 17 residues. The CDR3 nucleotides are TGTGCCAGCAGCGGCCCCCGCGCAGGGGGGGACACCGGGGAGCTGTTTTTT. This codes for CASSGPRAGGDTGELFF. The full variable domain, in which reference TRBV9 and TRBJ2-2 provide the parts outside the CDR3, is DSGVTQTPKHLITATGQRVTLRCSPRSGDLSVYWYQQSLDQGLQFLIQYYNGEERAKGNILERFSAQQFPDLHSELNLSSLELGDSALYFCASSGPRAGGDTGELFFGEGSRLTVL.

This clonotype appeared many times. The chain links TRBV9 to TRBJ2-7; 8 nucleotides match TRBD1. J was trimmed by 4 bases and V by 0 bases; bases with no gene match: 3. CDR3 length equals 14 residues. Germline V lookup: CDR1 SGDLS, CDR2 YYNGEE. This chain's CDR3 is CASSVVDRGYEQYF. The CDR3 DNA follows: TGTGCCAGCAGCGTAGTAGACAGGGGTTACGAGCAGTACTTC.

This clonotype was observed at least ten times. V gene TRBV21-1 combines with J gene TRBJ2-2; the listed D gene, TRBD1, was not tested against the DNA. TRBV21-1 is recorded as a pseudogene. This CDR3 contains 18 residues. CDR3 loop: CASSKEGGLKSWTGELFF. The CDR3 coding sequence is TGTGCCAGCAGCAAAGAAGGGGGGCTGAAGTCGTGGACCGGGGAGCTGTTTTTT.

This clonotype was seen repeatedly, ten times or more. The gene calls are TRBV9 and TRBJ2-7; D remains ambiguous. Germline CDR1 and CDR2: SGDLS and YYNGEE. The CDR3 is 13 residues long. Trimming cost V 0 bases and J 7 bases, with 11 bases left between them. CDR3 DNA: TGTGCCAGCAGCGTAGTTGGCCTGGGGGAGCAGTACTTC. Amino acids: CASSVVGLGEQYF.

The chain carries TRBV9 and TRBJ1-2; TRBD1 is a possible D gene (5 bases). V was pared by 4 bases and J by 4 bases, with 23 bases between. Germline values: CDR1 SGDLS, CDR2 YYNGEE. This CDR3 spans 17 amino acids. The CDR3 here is CASSPRSEGPSAYGYTF. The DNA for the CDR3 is TGTGCCAGCAGCCCCCGTTCTGAGGGACCTTCGGCCTATGGCTACACCTTC.

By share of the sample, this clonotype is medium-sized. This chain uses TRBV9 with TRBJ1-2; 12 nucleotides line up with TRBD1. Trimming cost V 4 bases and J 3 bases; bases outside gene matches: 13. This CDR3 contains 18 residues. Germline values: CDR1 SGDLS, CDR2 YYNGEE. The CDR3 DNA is TGTGCCAGCAGCCCCAAGGCCGGGACAGGGGGCTCATACTATGGCTACACCTTC. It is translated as CASSPKAGTGGSYYGYTF.